This T cell receptor (beta chain) was identified in a study of response to subunit inactivated influenza vaccine. TCRdb re-derived calls from the RT-PCR reads in MiXCR, one entry per CDR3 protein. The table includes 500,000 to 700,000 distinct CDR3 sequences, roughly 25% detected once. This sample also belongs to another study, concerning T cells expressing NK-cell markers. That study adds: TCR beta cDNA was generated via 5'RACE template switching incorporating UMIs. Most of the eight sequenced donors were classified as HCMV-seropositive, and one was classified as seronegative. An anti-gamma-delta TCR antibody restricted sorting to alpha-beta TCR T cells in several experiments. Of the CD8+ T cell pool in about 6 donors, roughly 1.0-8% was accounted for by dominant NKG2C+ clonotypes.

The specimen comprised CD4+ T cells sorted from PBMCs, sampled approximately 13 days after vaccination. The source is a man in his fifties who received an inactivated influenza vaccine.

CDR3 loop: CASSLVWQIYNEQFF. The CDR3 nucleotides are TGTGCCAGCAGCTTAGTATGGCAGATATACAATGAGCAGTTCTTC. The rearrangement uses TRBV7-2 and TRBJ2-1; D ambiguous. V was cut by 1 base and J by 4 bases, with 11 bases left in between. This CDR3 contains 15 residues. CDR1 and CDR2 from the germline V gene are SGHTA and FQGNSA. Looking up the rest from reference TRBV7-2 and TRBJ2-1 gives the full variable domain: GAGVSQSPSNKVTEKGKDVELRCDPISGHTALYWYRQSLGQGLEFLIYFQGNSAPDKSGLPSDRFSAERTGGSVSTLTIQRTQQEDSAVYLCASSLVWQIYNEQFFGPGTRLTVL.